The 26 T cell receptor beta chains below were found in one sample sequenced in a study of radiation and T cells in renal cell carcinoma. Only in-frame clones appear in the TCRdb table, and some are missing; sequencing was by immunoSEQ multiplex PCR. Of roughly 170,000 clones in the sample, about 87% were seen once. Time point denoted: blood 4 weeks post-SBRT, at nephrectomy. Treatment denoted: 15 Gy SBRT to primary tumor, nephrectomy 4 weeks later. Sequencing used blood, obtained from a patient whose treatment included radiotherapy and nephrectomy. The receptors originated from a woman aged 50 to 60 with renal cell carcinoma.

The V call is TRBV29-1, the J call TRBJ2-1; maybe TRBD2 (7 bases). This CDR3 is 13 amino acids long. Germline V gene data show CDR1 as SQVTM and CDR2 as ANQGSEA. DNA for the CDR3: TGCATCTCGACCTCGGGGGGCCACAATGAGCAGTTCTTC. It specifies CISTSGGHNEQFF.

The chain carries TRBV19 and TRBJ1-5; D gene ambiguous. Germline V gene sequence: CDR1 LNHDA, CDR2 SQIVND (reference sequence). The germline V and J ends were trimmed by 6 bases and 1 base, with 13 bases remaining between them. The CDR3 has 15 residues. The CDR3 DNA reads as TGTGCCAGTAGCACTCTTTTGGGGAGCAATCAGCCCCAGCATTTT. Residues: CASSTLLGSNQPQHF.

The J gene is TRBJ1-2, the V gene TRBV4-1, with 7 bases aligning to TRBD1. This CDR3 is built from 16 residues. In germline, CDR1 is MGHRA, CDR2 YSYEKL. Germline trimming cut 2 bases from V and 5 bases from J; bases unmatched to any gene: 11. The CDR3 DNA follows: TGCGCCAGCAGCCAAACAAGAGGACAGGACTGGTATGGCTACACCTTC. Translated, it gives CASSQTRGQDWYGYTF.

This CDR3 is CASSSPGLAGATNEQFF. DNA for the CDR3: TGTGCCAGCAGCTCACCCGGCCTAGCGGGGGCCACCAATGAGCAGTTCTTC. This chain uses TRBV9 with TRBJ2-1, with TRBD2 identical over 10 bases. The CDR3 contains 17 residues. V dropped 4 bases and J dropped 6; count of bases not matched to a gene: 13. The V gene's germline CDR1 is SGDLS and CDR2 YYNGEE.

The CDR3 region is CASSIMGTSYNEQFF. The CDR3 nucleotides are TGTGCCAGTAGTATTATGGGGACGTCCTACAATGAGCAGTTCTTC. The V and J genes are TRBV19 and TRBJ2-1; either TRBD1 or TRBD2 may fit D (5 bases each). CDR1 is LNHDA and CDR2 is SQIVND in the germline V gene (reference sequence). The CDR3 runs to 15 residues. V lost 3 bases and J lost 1, with 10 bases in between.

The chain carries TRBV11-2 and TRBJ2-7; D might be TRBD2 (5 bases). With 7 bases removed from V and 0 bases from J, the gap between germline ends came to 16 bases. This CDR3 is 15 amino acids long. The germline CDR1 and CDR2 sequences are SGHAT and FQNNGV. The CDR3 protein is CASNSGREFSYEQYF. The CDR3 DNA reads TGTGCCAGCAACTCGGGTAGGGAGTTCTCCTACGAGCAGTACTTC. The full variable domain, with the rest looked up from reference TRBV11-2 and TRBJ2-7, is EAGVAQSPRYKIIEKRQSVAFWCNPISGHATLYWYQQILGQGPKLLIQFQNNGVVDDSQLPKDRFSAERLKGVDSTLKIQPAKLEDSAVYLCASNSGREFSYEQYFGPGTRLTVT.

CDR3 coding DNA: TGTGCCAGCAGCTTGATTCTGCGGAGCTCCTACAATGAGCAGTTCTTC. Encoded protein: CASSLILRSSYNEQFF. This sequence joins TRBV5-5 and TRBJ2-1; D remains unclear. V gave up 1 base and J gave up 0 bases, with 11 bases separating them. Germline V gene lookup returns CDR1 SGHKS and CDR2 YYEKEE (reference sequence). The CDR3 covers 16 residues. Complete variable domain (other parts from reference TRBV5-5 and TRBJ2-1): DAGVTQSPTHLIKTRGQQVTLRCSPISGHKSVSWYQQVLGQGPQFIFQYYEKEERGRGNFPDRFSARQFPNYSSELNVNALLLGDSALYLCASSLILRSSYNEQFFGPGTRLTVL.

V is TRBV6-5 and J is TRBJ2-5; D may be TRBD2 (6 bases). The V and J ends lost 0 bases and 1 base respectively, with 6 bases between them. Germline CDR1 MNHEY, CDR2 SVGAGI. CDR3 size: 14 residues. The CDR3 region is CASSYSTSQETQYF. The CDR3 DNA reads as TGTGCCAGCAGTTACTCGACTAGCCAAGAGACCCAGTACTTC.

The chain uses TRBV7-9 and TRBJ2-2; no firm D call. Germline V gene sequence: CDR1 SEHNR, CDR2 FQNEAQ (reference sequence). The length of the CDR3 is 17 residues. Trimming removed 1 base from V and 0 bases from J, with 12 bases in between. In DNA, the CDR3 is TGTGCCAGCAGCTTAGTGGCAGTCCGCGCGAACACCGGGGAGCTGTTTTTT. Protein sequence: CASSLVAVRANTGELFF.

The chain uses TRBV6-5 and TRBJ2-7; D is unresolved. The germline gives CDR1 MNHEY, CDR2 SVGAGI. V was shortened by 4 bases and J by 3 bases, with 16 bases between the two germline ends. The CDR3 has 15 residues. This chain's CDR3 is CASSWFATPGYEQYF. CDR3 coding DNA: TGTGCCAGCAGTTGGTTTGCGACGCCCGGCTACGAGCAGTACTTC.

V and J are TRBV9 and TRBJ2-2; D possibly corresponds to TRBD2 (7 bases). Germline V gene sequence: CDR1 SGDLS, CDR2 YYNGEE. Between the trimmed V and J ends, which lost 1 base and 4 bases, there was a span of 14 bases. The CDR3 is 16 residues long. For the CDR3, the DNA is TGTGCCAGCAGCGTACGTCCGGGGGGCAGCACCGGGGAGCTGTTTTTT. It codes for CASSVRPGGSTGELFF.

This clone appeared a single time. J is TRBJ2-1 and V is TRBV11-2, with D uncertain. Germline lookup yields CDR1 SGHAT and CDR2 FQNNGV. V was trimmed by 0 bases and J by 6 bases, leaving 9 bases between them. The CDR3 extends over 14 amino acids. The CDR3 DNA follows: TGTGCCAGCAGCTTAGAGGGGTATCGCAATGAGCAGTTCTTC. Protein sequence: CASSLEGYRNEQFF.

The chain is built from TRBV5-1 and TRBJ2-2; D is unresolved. The CDR3 spans 14 residues. From germline, CDR1 is SGHRS and CDR2 YFSETQ. The V end lost 3 bases, the J end lost 5 bases, and 11 bases lay between the germline ends. CDR3 sequence: CASSWGFSTGELFF. CDR3 DNA: TGCGCCAGCAGCTGGGGTTTCTCAACCGGGGAGCTGTTTTTT.

The chain links TRBV10-3 to TRBJ1-2; TRBD1 matches at 8 bases. The CDR3 is made up of 13 amino acids. Germline V gene lookup returns CDR1 ENHRY and CDR2 SYGVKD. With 4 bases clipped from V and 4 bases from J, the junction kept 2 bases outside the gene matches. CDR3 nucleotides: TGTGCCATCAGTGGGGGACAGGTCTATGGCTACACCTTC. Protein sequence: CAISGGQVYGYTF.

This rearrangement joins TRBV4-2 to TRBJ1-4; 8 bases are shared with TRBD1. Germline V gene data show CDR1 as LGHNA and CDR2 as YNFKEQ. The CDR3 totals 15 residues. The junction had 5 bases not matched to a gene; V was cut back by 0 bases and J by 8 bases. In DNA, the CDR3 is TGTGCCAGCAGCCAAGATTGGCAGGGGGCGGAAAAACTGTTTTTT. Its translation: CASSQDWQGAEKLFF.

This clone came up a few times. This chain links TRBV5-1 with TRBJ1-2; D might be TRBD1 (6 bases). The V gene lost 2 bases and the J gene lost 2 bases, with 10 bases spanning the gap. The CDR3 covers 14 residues. The germline V gene encodes CDR1 SGHRS and CDR2 YFSETQ. The CDR3 sequence is CASSFLDSNYGYTF. The CDR3 DNA is TGCGCCAGCAGCTTCCTGGACAGCAACTATGGCTACACCTTC.

The rearrangement joins TRBV9 to TRBJ2-2; D perhaps matches TRBD2 (5 bases). Trimming removed 4 bases at V and 1 base at J, with 14 bases between. Germline CDR1 SGDLS, CDR2 YYNGEE. CDR3 length equals 16 residues. CDR3 sequence (DNA): TGTGCCAGCAGCCCTCGGGGTAGCGAGAACACCGGGGAGCTGTTTTTT. It is translated as CASSPRGSENTGELFF.

The genes are TRBV18 and TRBJ2-7; 9 bases align to TRBD1. V lost 3 bases and J lost 3; bases outside the gene matches: 6. The CDR3 is 15 amino acids. Germline assignment: CDR1 KGHSH and CDR2 LQKENI. Here the CDR3 DNA reads TGTGCCAGCTCACCCTCCGGGACAGGGCGCTACGAGCAGTACTTC. Translated, it gives CASSPSGTGRYEQYF.

The J gene is TRBJ2-6, the V gene TRBV29-1, with 12 bases identical to TRBD1. This CDR3 has 17 residues. CDR1 is SQVTM and CDR2 is ANQGSEA in the germline V gene. Trimming cost V 3 bases and J 3 bases; bases outside gene matches: 6. CDR3 nucleotides: TGCAGCGTTGAGGGAGGGGACAGGGGGCTTGGGGCCAACGTCCTGACTTTC. As protein: CSVEGGDRGLGANVLTF.

As regards this clone: Other DNA sequences in this sample translate to the same CDR3. V gene TRBV6-6 combines with J gene TRBJ1-2, with TRBD1 matching over 10 bases. Germline-derived CDR1 and CDR2 are MNHNY and SVGAGI (reference sequence). The V segment lost 0 bases and the J segment 3 bases; nucleotides outside the gene matches: 1. The CDR3 consists of 15 residues. CDR3 bases: TGTGCCAGCAGTTACTCAGGGACAGGGGACTATGGCTACACCTTC. This sequence encodes CASSYSGTGDYGYTF.

This CDR3 reads CASSLDSSSYEQYF. The CDR3 region has the DNA TGTGCCAGCAGCTTAGACAGCAGCTCCTACGAGCAGTACTTC. The chain uses TRBV7-9 and TRBJ2-7; no clear D gene. Between the trimmed V and J ends, which lost 1 base and 0 bases, there was a span of 7 bases. Germline V gene sequence: CDR1 SEHNR, CDR2 FQNEAQ (reference sequence). This CDR3 comprises 14 residues.

V usage is TRBV19 and J usage is TRBJ1-2; 7 bases match TRBD1. Per the germline V gene, CDR1 is LNHDA and CDR2 is SQIVND (reference sequence). This CDR3 region has 14 residues. V lost 4 bases, J lost 5 bases, and 7 bases stayed unmatched. The CDR3 DNA reads TGTGCCAGTAGTAGGCGACAGGGTTATTATGGCTACACCTTC. Translated: CASSRRQGYYGYTF.

The chain links TRBV2 to TRBJ1-5; 7 bases agree with TRBD1. J lost 0 bases, V lost 4 bases, and 3 bases had no gene match. Germline V gene sequence: CDR1 SNHLY, CDR2 FYNNEI. CDR3 length: 15 amino acids. CDR3 bases: TGTGCCAGCAGTGGGGGACAGTTTAGCAATCAGCCCCAGCATTTT. Amino acid sequence: CASSGGQFSNQPQHF. Combining the CDR3 with reference TRBV2 and TRBJ1-5 gives the whole variable domain EPEVTQTPSHQVTQMGQEVILRCVPISNHLYFYWYRQILGQKVEFLVSFYNNEISEKSEIFDDQFSVERPDGSNFTLKIRSTKLEDSAMYFCASSGGQFSNQPQHFGDGTRLSIL.

This rearrangement joins TRBV2 to TRBJ1-2; TRBD1 agrees at 10 bases. V lost 2 bases, J lost 7 bases, and 7 bases stayed unmatched. This CDR3 contains 15 residues. Germline values: CDR1 SNHLY, CDR2 FYNNEI. CDR3 region: CASSERDRGISGYTF. The CDR3 DNA follows: TGTGCCAGCAGTGAAAGGGACAGGGGAATTAGTGGCTACACCTTC.

This clone was observed a single time. The chain is built from TRBV5-3 and TRBJ2-7, with D hard to call. TRBV5-3 is annotated as an ORF whose role is uncertain. Deletions cut 1 base from V and 7 bases from J, with 9 bases between. This CDR3 contains 12 residues. The DNA for the CDR3 is TGTGCCAGAAGCTTGAGGGTCGGAGAGCAGTACTTC. Translation: CARSLRVGEQYF.

This rearrangement joins TRBV5-1 to TRBJ2-3, with 12 bases lining up with TRBD2. The CDR3 is 17 amino acids. The J segment lost 2 bases and the V segment lost 5 bases, leaving 9 bases of the junction unmatched. From germline, CDR1 is SGHRS and CDR2 YFSETQ. The CDR3 is CASRSLAGGAATDTQYF. The CDR3 nucleotides are TGCGCCAGCAGGTCCCTAGCGGGGGGGGCCGCCACAGATACGCAGTATTTT.